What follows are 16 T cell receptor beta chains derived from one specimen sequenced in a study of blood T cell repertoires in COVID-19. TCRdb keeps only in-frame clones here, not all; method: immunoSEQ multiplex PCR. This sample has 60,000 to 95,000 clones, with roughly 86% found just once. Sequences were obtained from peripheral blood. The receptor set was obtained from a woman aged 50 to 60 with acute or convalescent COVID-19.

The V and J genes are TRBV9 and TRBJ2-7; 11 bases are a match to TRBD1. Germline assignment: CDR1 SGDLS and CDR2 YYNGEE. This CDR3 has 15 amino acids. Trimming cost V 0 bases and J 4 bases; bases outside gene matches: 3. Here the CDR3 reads CASSVGGQGGYEQYF. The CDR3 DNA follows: TGTGCCAGCAGCGTAGGGGGACAGGGGGGTTACGAGCAGTACTTC.

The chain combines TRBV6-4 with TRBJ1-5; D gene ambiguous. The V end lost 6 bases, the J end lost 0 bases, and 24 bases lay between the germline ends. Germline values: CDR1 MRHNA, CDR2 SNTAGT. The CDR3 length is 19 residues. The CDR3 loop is CASSPEARGRYNSNQPQHF. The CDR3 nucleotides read TGTGCCAGCAGCCCCGAAGCCAGAGGGAGATATAATAGCAATCAGCCCCAGCATTTT.

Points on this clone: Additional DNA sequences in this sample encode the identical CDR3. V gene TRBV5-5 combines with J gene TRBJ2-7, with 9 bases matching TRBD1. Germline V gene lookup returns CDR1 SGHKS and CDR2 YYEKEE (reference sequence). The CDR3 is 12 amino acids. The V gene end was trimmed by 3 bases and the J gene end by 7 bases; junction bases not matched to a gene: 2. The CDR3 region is CASSWTGEEQYF. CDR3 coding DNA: TGTGCCAGCAGCTGGACAGGGGAGGAGCAGTACTTC. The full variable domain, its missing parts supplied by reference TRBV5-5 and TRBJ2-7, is DAGVTQSPTHLIKTRGQQVTLRCSPISGHKSVSWYQQVLGQGPQFIFQYYEKEERGRGNFPDRFSARQFPNYSSELNVNALLLGDSALYLCASSWTGEEQYFGPGTRLTVT.

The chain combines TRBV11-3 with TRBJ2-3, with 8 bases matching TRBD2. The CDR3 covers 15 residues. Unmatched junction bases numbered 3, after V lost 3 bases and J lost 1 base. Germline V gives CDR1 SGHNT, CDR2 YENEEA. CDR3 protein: CASSFSGGGTDTQYF. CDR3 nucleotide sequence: TGTGCCAGCAGCTTTTCCGGGGGGGGCACAGATACGCAGTATTTT. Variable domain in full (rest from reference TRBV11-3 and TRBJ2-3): EAGVVQSPRYKIIEKKQPVAFWCNPISGHNTLYWYLQNLGQGPELLIRYENEEAVDDSQLPKDRFSAERLKGVDSTLKIQPAELGDSAVYLCASSFSGGGTDTQYFGPGTRLTVL.

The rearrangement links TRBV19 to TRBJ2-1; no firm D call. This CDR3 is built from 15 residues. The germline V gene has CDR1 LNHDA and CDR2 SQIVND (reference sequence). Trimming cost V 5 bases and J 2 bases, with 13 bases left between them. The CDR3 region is CASSEQSLTYNEQFF. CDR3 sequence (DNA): TGTGCCAGTAGTGAACAGAGTCTGACCTACAATGAGCAGTTCTTC.

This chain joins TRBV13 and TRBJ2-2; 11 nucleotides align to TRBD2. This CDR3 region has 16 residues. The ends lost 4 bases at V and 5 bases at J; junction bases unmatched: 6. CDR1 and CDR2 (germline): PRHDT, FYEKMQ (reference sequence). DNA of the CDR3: TGTGCCAGCAGCTCGTCCGGGACTAGCGGTACCGGGGAGCTGTTTTTT. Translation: CASSSSGTSGTGELFF. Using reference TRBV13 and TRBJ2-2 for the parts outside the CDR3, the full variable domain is AAGVIQSPRHLIKEKRETATLKCYPIPRHDTVYWYQQGPGQDPQFLISFYEKMQSDKGSIPDRFSAQQFSDYHSELNMSSLELGDSALYFCASSSSGTSGTGELFFGEGSRLTVL.

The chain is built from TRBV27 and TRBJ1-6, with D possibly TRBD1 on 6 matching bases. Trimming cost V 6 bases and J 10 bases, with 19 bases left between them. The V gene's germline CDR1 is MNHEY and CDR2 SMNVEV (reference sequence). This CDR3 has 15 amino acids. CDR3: CASSTGSYPGSPLHF. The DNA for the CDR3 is TGTGCCAGCAGCACAGGGTCATACCCGGGATCACCCCTCCACTTT.

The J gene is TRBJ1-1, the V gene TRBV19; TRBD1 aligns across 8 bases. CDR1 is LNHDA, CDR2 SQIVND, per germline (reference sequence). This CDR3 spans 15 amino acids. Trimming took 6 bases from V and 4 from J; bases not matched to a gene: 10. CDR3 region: CASRTGERGGTEAFF. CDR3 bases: TGTGCCAGTAGGACAGGGGAAAGAGGAGGCACTGAAGCTTTCTTT.

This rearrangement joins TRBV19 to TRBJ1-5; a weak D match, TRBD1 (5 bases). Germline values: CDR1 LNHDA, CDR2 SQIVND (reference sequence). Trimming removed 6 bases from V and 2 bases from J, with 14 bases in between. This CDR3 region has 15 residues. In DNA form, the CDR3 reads TGTGCCAGTAGCATGCTGGCAGGGCGCAATCAGCCCCAGCATTTT. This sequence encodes CASSMLAGRNQPQHF.

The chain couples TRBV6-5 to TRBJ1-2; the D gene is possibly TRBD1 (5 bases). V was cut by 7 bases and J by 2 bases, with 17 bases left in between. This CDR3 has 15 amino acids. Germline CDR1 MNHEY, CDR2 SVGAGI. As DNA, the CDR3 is TGTGCCAGCACTCTGACAGTAAGCTCAAACTATGGCTACACCTTC. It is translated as CASTLTVSSNYGYTF.

The CDR3: CASREDWGTQYF. CDR3 bases: TGCGCCAGCAGAGAGGACTGGGGGACCCAGTACTTC. The rearrangement links TRBV5-1 to TRBJ2-5; the D gene is possibly TRBD2 (5 bases). V lost 5 bases, J lost 7 bases, and 12 bases lay in between. The germline V gene encodes CDR1 SGHRS and CDR2 YFSETQ. The length of the CDR3 is 12 residues.

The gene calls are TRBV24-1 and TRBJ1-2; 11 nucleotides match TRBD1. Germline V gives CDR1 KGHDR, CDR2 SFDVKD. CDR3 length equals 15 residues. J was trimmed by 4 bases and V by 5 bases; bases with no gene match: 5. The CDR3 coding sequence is TGTGCCACCAGTGTGGACAGGGGGCTGATCTATGGCTACACCTTC. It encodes CATSVDRGLIYGYTF.

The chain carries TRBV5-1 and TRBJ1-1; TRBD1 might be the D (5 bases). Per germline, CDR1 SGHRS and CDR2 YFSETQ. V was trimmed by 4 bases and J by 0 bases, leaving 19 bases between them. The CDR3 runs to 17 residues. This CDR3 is CASSPGEKDPMNTEAFF. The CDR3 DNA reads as TGCGCCAGCAGCCCGGGGGAGAAGGATCCCATGAACACTGAAGCTTTCTTT. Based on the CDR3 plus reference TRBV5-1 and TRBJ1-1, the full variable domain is KAGVTQTPRYLIKTRGQQVTLSCSPISGHRSVSWYQQTPGQGLQFLFEYFSETQRNKGNFPGRFSGRQFSNSRSEMNVSTLELGDSALYLCASSPGEKDPMNTEAFFGQGTRLTVV.

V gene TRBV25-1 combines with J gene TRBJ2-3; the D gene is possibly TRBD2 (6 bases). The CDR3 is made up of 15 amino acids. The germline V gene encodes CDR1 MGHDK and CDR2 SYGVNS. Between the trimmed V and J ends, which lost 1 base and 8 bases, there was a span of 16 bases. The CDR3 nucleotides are TGTGCCAGCAGTGAATTGGGGAGTTCAGCGGGTACGCAGTATTTT. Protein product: CASSELGSSAGTQYF.

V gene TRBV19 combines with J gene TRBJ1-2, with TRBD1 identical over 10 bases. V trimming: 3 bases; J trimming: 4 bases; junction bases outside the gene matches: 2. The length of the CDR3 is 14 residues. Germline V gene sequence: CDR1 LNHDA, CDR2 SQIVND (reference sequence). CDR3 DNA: TGTGCCAGTAGTATGACAGGGGGCCGCTATGGCTACACCTTC. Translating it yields CASSMTGGRYGYTF.

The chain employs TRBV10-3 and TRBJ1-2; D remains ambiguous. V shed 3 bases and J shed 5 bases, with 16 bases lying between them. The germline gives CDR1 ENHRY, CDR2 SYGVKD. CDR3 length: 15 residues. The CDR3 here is CAISEAVSQYYGYTF. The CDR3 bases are TGTGCCATCAGTGAAGCGGTTTCTCAATATTATGGCTACACCTTC.